This T cell receptor beta chain came from a study of HIV-infected patients and healthy controls. This clonotype has at least ten counts. Its matching antigen is unknown. Antiretroviral therapy had run roughly three months, about 14 weeks, before follow-up blood collection. Whole blood was used without fractionation, so all unsorted peripheral T cells were included. Reverse transcription used around 500 ng RNA and constant-region primers for alpha and beta. Using multiplexing indices, alpha and beta chain libraries were generated apart by chain-specific third strand synthesis. TCRdb used MiXCR to reprocess the 5' RACE reads, holding one entry per CDR3 protein. Among several thousand distinct CDR3 sequences listed, 8.7% were seen once. V lost 7 bases and J 1 base, leaving 7 bases between the germline ends. The CDR3 is made up of 12 amino acids. Study-level points and caveats: HLA types of the donors remained undetermined.

Sample: blood, taken during antiretroviral therapy. The rearrangement joins TRBV12-3 or TRBV12-4 to TRBJ1-1, with D unresolved. This clonotype was obtained from an adult with HIV infection. CDR3 nucleotides: TGTGCCAGCACCATCAGGAACACTGAAGCTTTCTTT. It codes for CASTIRNTEAFF.